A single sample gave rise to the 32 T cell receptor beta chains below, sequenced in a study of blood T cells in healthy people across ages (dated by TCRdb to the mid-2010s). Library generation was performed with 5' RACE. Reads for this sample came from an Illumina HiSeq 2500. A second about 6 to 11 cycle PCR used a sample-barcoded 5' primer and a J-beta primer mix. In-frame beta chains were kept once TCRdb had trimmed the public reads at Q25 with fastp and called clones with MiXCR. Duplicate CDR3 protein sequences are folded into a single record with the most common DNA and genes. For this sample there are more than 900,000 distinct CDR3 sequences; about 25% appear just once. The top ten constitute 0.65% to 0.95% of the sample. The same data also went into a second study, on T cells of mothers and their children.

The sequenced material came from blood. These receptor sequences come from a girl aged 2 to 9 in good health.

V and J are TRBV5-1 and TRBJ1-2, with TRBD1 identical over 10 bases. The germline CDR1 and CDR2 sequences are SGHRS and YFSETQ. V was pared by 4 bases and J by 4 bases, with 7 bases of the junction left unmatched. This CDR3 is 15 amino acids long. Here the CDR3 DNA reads TGCGCCAGCAGCGACCGGGACAGGGGCACCTATGGCTACACCTTC. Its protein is CASSDRDRGTYGYTF.

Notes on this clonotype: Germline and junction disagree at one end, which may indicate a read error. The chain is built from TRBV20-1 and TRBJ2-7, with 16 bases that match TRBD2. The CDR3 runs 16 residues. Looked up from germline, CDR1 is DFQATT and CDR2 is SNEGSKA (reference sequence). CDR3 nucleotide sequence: TGCAGTGCTGGGACTAGCGGGGGGGCCTGGTCCTACGAGCGGTACTTC. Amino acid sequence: CSAGTSGGAWSYERYF.

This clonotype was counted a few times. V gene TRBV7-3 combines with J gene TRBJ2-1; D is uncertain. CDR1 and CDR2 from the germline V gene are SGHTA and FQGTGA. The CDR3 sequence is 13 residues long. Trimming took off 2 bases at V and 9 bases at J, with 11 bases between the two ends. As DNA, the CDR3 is TGTGCCAGCAGCTTAGACCCCTGGGGTGAGCAGTTCTTC. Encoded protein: CASSLDPWGEQFF.

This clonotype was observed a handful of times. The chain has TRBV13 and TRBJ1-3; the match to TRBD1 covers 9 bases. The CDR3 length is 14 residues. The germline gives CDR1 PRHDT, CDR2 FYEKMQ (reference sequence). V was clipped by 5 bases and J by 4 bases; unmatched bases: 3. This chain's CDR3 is CASSRDREGNTIYF. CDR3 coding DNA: TGTGCCAGCAGCAGGGACAGGGAAGGAAACACCATATATTTT.

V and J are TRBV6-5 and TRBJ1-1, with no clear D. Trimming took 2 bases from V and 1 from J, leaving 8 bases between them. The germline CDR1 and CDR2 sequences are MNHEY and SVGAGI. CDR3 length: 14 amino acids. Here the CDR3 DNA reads TGTGCCAGCAGTTACGGGCCCACGAACACTGAAGCTTTCTTT. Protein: CASSYGPTNTEAFF.

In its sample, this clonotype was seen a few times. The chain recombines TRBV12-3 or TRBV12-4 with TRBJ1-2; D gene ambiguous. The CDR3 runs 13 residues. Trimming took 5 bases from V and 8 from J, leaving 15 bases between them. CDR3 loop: CASSPRGGGGYTF. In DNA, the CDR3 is TGTGCCAGCAGTCCGCGAGGAGGTGGAGGCTACACCTTC.

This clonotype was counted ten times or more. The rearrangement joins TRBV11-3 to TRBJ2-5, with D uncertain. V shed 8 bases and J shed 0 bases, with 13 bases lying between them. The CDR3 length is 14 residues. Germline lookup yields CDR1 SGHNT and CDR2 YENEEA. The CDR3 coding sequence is TGTGCCAGCCGATCTAGGCACAACCAAGAGACCCAGTACTTC. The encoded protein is CASRSRHNQETQYF. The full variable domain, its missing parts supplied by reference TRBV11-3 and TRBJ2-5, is EAGVVQSPRYKIIEKKQPVAFWCNPISGHNTLYWYLQNLGQGPELLIRYENEEAVDDSQLPKDRFSAERLKGVDSTLKIQPAELGDSAVYLCASRSRHNQETQYFGPGTRLLVL.

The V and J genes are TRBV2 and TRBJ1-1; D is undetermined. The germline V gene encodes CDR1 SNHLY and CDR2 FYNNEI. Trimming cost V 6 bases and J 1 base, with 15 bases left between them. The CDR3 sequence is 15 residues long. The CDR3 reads CASRPAELTNTEAFF. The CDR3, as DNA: TGTGCCAGCAGGCCGGCGGAACTCACGAACACTGAAGCTTTCTTT.

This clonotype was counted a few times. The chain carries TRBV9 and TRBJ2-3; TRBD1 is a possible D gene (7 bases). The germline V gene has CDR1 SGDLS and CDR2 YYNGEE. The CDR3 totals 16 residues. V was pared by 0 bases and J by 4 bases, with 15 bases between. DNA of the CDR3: TGTGCCAGCAGCGTAGGATCAGGGGGGTTAGCAGATACGCAGTATTTT. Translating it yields CASSVGSGGLADTQYF.

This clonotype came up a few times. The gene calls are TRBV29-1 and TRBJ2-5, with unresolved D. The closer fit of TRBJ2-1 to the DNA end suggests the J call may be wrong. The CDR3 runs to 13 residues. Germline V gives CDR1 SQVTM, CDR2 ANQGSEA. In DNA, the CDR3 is TGCAGCGTCCTGGGCTCGGGCGGAAATGAGCAGTTCTTC. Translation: CSVLGSGGNEQFF.

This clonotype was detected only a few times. CDR3: CSAHTGYTYNEQFF. CDR3 sequence (DNA): TGCAGTGCTCACACAGGGTACACCTACAATGAGCAGTTCTTC. The chain couples TRBV20-1 to TRBJ2-1, with D tentatively TRBD1 (6 bases). The V end lost 5 bases, the J end lost 2 bases, and 13 bases lay between the germline ends. Germline V CDR1 and CDR2: DFQATT, SNEGSKA (reference sequence). This CDR3 is 14 amino acids long.

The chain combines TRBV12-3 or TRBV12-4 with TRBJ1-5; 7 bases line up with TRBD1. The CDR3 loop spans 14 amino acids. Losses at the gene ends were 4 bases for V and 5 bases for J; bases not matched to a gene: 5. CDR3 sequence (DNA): TGTGCCAGCAGTTCCGGGACAGATTATCAGCCCCAGCATTTT. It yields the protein CASSSGTDYQPQHF.

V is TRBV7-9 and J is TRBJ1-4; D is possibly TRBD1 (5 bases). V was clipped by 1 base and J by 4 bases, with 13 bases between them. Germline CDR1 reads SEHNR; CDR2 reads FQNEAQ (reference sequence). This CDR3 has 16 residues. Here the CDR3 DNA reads TGTGCCAGCAGCTTAGATCGGGAGACAGTTAATGAAAAACTGTTTTTT. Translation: CASSLDRETVNEKLFF. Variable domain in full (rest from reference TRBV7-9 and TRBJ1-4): DTGVSQNPRHKITKRGQNVTFRCDPISEHNRLYWYRQTLGQGPEFLTYFQNEAQLEKSRLLSDRFSAERPKGSFSTLEIQRTEQGDSAMYLCASSLDRETVNEKLFFGSGTQLSVL.

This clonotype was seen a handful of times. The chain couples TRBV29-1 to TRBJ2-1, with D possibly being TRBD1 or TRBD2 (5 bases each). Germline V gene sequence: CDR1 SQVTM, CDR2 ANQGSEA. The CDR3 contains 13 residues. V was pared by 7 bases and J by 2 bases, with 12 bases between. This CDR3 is CSAGTDTYNEQFF. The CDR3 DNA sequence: TGCAGCGCCGGGACGGACACCTACAATGAGCAGTTCTTC.

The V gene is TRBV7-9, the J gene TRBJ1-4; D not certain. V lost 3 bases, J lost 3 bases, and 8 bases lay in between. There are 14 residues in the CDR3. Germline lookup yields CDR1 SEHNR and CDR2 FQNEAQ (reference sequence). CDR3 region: CASSFDGPNEKLFF. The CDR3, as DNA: TGTGCCAGCAGCTTTGACGGACCTAATGAAAAACTGTTTTTT. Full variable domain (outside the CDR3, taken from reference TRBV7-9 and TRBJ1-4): DTGVSQNPRHKITKRGQNVTFRCDPISEHNRLYWYRQTLGQGPEFLTYFQNEAQLEKSRLLSDRFSAERPKGSFSTLEIQRTEQGDSAMYLCASSFDGPNEKLFFGSGTQLSVL.

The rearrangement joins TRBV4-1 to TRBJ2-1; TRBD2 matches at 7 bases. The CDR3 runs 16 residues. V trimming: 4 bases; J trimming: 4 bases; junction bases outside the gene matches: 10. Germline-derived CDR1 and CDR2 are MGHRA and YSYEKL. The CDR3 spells CASSPSLAEVYNEQFF. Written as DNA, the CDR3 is TGCGCCAGCAGCCCCTCTCTAGCGGAGGTTTACAATGAGCAGTTCTTC.

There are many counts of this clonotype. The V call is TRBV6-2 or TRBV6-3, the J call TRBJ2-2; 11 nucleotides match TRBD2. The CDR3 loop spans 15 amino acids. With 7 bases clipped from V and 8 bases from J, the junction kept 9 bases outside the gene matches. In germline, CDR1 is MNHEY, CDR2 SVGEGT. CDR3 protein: CASITGLAVPGELFF. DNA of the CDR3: TGTGCCAGCATCACGGGACTAGCGGTACCGGGGGAGCTGTTTTTT.

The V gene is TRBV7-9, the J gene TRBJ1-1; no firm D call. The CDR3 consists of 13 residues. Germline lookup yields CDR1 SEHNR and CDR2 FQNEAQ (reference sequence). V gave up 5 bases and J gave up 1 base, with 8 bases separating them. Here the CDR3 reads CASSGVENTEAFF. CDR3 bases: TGTGCCAGCAGCGGCGTAGAGAACACTGAAGCTTTCTTT.

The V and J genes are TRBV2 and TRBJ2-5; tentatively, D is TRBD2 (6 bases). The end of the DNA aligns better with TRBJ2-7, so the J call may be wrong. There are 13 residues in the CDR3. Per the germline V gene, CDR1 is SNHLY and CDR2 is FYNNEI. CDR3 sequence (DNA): TGTGCCAGCAGGGGGGACTCGAGCTACGAGCAGTACTTC. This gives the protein CASRGDSSYEQYF.

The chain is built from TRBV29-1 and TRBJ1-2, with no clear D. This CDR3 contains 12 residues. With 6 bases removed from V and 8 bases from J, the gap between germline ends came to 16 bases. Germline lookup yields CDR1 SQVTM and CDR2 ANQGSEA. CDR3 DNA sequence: TGCAGCGTCCCCACGGATCGAAGAGGCTACACCTTC. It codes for CSVPTDRRGYTF.

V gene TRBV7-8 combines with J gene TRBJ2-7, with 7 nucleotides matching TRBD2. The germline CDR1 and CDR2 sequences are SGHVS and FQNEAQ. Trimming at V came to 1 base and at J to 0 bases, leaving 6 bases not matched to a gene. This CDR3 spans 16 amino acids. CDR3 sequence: CASSLGGAGASYEQYF. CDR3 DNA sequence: TGTGCCAGCAGCTTAGGAGGGGCGGGAGCCTCCTACGAGCAGTACTTC.

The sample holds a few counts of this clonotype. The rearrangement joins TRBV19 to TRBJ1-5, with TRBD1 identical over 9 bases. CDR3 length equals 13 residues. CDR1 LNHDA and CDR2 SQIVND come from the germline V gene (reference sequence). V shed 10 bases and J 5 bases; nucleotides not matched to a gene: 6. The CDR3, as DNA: TGTGCCACCGGGACAGGGAAGGATCAGCCCCAGCATTTT. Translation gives CATGTGKDQPQHF.

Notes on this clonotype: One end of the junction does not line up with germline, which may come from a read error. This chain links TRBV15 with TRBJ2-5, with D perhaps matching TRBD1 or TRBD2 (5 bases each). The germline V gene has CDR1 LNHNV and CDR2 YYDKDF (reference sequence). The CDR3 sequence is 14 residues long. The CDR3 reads CTTSRDPGLPDQYF. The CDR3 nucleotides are TGTACCACCAGCAGAGATCCGGGGCTCCCAGATCAGTACTTC.

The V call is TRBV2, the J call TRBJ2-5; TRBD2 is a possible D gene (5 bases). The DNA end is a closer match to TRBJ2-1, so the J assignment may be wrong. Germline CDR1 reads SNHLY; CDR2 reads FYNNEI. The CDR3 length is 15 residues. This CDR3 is CASILEAATYNEQFF. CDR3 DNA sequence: TGTGCCAGCATACTGGAGGCAGCCACCTACAATGAGCAGTTCTTC.

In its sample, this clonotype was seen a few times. CDR3 amino acids: CATSDLGAGDQETQYF. In DNA form, the CDR3 reads TGTGCCACCAGTGATTTGGGGGCAGGGGATCAAGAGACCCAGTACTTC. The J gene is TRBJ2-5, the V gene TRBV24-1; tentatively, D is TRBD1 (6 bases). V was cut by 0 bases and J by 2 bases, with 12 bases left in between. The CDR3 consists of 16 residues. CDR1 and CDR2 (germline): KGHDR, SFDVKD.

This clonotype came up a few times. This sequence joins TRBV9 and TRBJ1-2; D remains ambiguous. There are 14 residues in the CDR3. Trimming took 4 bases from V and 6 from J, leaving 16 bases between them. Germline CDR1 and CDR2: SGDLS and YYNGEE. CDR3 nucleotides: TGTGCCAGCAGCTCTGACACGGGTACAGATGGCTACACCTTC. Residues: CASSSDTGTDGYTF.

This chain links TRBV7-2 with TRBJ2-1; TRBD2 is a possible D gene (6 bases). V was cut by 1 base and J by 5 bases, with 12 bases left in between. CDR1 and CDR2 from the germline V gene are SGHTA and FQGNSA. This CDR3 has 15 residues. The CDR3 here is CASSLVVGGDNEQFF. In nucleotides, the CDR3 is TGTGCCAGCAGCTTAGTAGTGGGAGGAGACAATGAGCAGTTCTTC. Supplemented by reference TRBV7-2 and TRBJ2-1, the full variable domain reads GAGVSQSPSNKVTEKGKDVELRCDPISGHTALYWYRQSLGQGLEFLIYFQGNSAPDKSGLPSDRFSAERTGGSVSTLTIQRTQQEDSAVYLCASSLVVGGDNEQFFGPGTRLTVL.

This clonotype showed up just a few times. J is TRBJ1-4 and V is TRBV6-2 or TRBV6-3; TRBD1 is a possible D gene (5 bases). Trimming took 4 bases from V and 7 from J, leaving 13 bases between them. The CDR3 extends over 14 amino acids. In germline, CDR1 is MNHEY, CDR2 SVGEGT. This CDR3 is CASSSEQAFEKLFF. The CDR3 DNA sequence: TGTGCCAGCAGTTCGGAACAGGCCTTTGAAAAACTGTTTTTT.

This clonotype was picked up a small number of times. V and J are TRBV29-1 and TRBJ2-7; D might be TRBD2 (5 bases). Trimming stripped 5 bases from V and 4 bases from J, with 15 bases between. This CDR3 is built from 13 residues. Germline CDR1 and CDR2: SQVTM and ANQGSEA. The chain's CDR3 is CSVLHWESYEQYF. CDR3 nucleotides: TGCAGCGTTCTTCACTGGGAGAGTTACGAGCAGTACTTC.

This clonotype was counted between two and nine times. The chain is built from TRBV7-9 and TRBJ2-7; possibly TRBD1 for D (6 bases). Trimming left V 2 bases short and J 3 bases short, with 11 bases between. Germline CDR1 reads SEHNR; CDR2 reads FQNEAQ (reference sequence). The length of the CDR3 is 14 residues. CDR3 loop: CASSLIPDSYEQYF. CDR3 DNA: TGTGCCAGCAGCTTAATTCCGGACAGCTACGAGCAGTACTTC.

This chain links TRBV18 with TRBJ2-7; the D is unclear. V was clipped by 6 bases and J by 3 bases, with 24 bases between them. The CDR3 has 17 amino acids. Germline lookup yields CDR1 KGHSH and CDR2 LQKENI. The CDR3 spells CASSNYNTDGQIYEQYF. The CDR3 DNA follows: TGTGCCAGCTCCAACTATAACACCGACGGGCAGATCTACGAGCAGTACTTC.

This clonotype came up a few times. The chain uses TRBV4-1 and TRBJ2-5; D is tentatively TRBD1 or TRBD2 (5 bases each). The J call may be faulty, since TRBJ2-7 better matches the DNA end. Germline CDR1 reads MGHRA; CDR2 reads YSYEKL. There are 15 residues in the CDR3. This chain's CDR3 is CASSQGWGRLDEQYF. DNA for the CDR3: TGCGCCAGCAGCCAAGGCTGGGGGAGACTCGACGAGCAGTACTTC.